A selection of T cell receptor beta chains follows, all from one sample in a study of CD8+ T cells in alopecia areata. The assay was immunoSEQ multiplex PCR, and TCRdb's table has in-frame clones only and misses some. The repertoire has 35,000 to 45,000 clones, approximately 92% of them found once; the top ten carry 15% to 20%. Sequenced here: CD8+ T cells sorted from blood, sampled at week 24, from a patient treated with tofacitinib. Receptors were obtained from a human donor with alopecia areata. Both conserved end residues are part of each CDR3. A D gene is named only where the DNA matches it firmly. Clone size is stated in some rows and not others, as once, few, many or a class when expanded.

v_gene: TRBV6-7; j_gene: TRBJ2-6; d_gene: TRBD2; abundance: .; CDR3aa: CASRQRGGRGANVLTF; CDR3nt: TGTGCCAGCCGCCAGCGGGGGGGCCGTGGGGCCAACGTCCTGACTTTC
v_gene: TRBV6-6; j_gene: TRBJ2-1; d_gene: .; abundance: .; CDR3aa: CASSYSFLEGNNEQFF; CDR3nt: TGTGCCAGCAGTTACTCGTTTTTAGAAGGTAACAATGAGCAGTTCTTC
v_gene: TRBV2; j_gene: TRBJ2-3; d_gene: .; abundance: .; CDR3aa: CASAGTDRTDTQYF; CDR3nt: TGTGCCAGCGCCGGGACGGACCGCACAGATACGCAGTATTTT
v_gene: TRBV7-9; j_gene: TRBJ2-5; d_gene: TRBD2; abundance: .; CDR3aa: CASSDPRLAGKETQYF; CDR3nt: TGTGCCAGCAGCGACCCTCGACTAGCGGGGAAAGAGACCCAGTACTTC
v_gene: TRBV7-8; j_gene: TRBJ2-7; d_gene: TRBD1; abundance: .; CDR3aa: CASSPTGQGAYEQYF; CDR3nt: TGTGCCAGCAGCCCTACGGGACAGGGAGCCTACGAGCAGTACTTC
v_gene: TRBV4-1; j_gene: TRBJ2-3; d_gene: .; abundance: .; CDR3aa: CASSQDGSGSTDTQYF; CDR3nt: TGCGCCAGCAGCCAAGATGGGAGCGGAAGCACAGATACGCAGTATTTT
v_gene: TRBV5-4; j_gene: TRBJ2-7; d_gene: .; abundance: .; CDR3aa: CASSLPPSWDEQYF; CDR3nt: TGTGCCAGCAGCCTGCCCCCGTCCTGGGACGAGCAGTACTTC
v_gene: TRBV7-2; j_gene: TRBJ2-7; d_gene: .; abundance: .; CDR3aa: CASSWGAGDNYEQYF; CDR3nt: TGTGCCAGCAGCTGGGGGGCGGGAGATAACTACGAGCAGTACTTC
v_gene: TRBV5-4; j_gene: TRBJ2-7; d_gene: TRBD2; abundance: .; CDR3aa: CASSSGLAANYEQYF; CDR3nt: TGTGCCAGCAGCTCCGGACTAGCGGCTAACTACGAGCAGTACTTC
v_gene: TRBV4-1; j_gene: TRBJ1-2; d_gene: .; abundance: .; CDR3aa: CASSQGGASGYTF; CDR3nt: TGCGCCAGCAGCCAAGGAGGTGCCAGTGGCTACACCTTC
v_gene: TRBV7-9; j_gene: TRBJ2-7; d_gene: TRBD1; abundance: .; CDR3aa: CASSFRDRVSYEQYF; CDR3nt: TGTGCCAGCAGCTTCCGGGACAGGGTTTCCTACGAGCAGTACTTC
v_gene: TRBV2; j_gene: TRBJ2-1; d_gene: .; abundance: .; CDR3aa: CASWGYEQFF; CDR3nt: TGTGCCAGCTGGGGCTACGAGCAGTTCTTC
v_gene: TRBV19; j_gene: TRBJ2-7; d_gene: .; abundance: .; CDR3aa: CASSISSSYEQYF; CDR3nt: TGTGCCAGTAGTATATCTAGCTCCTACGAGCAGTACTTC
v_gene: TRBV29-1; j_gene: TRBJ2-7; d_gene: TRBD1; abundance: .; CDR3aa: CSVRTGVSYEQYF; CDR3nt: TGCAGCGTTCGCACAGGGGTGTCCTACGAGCAGTACTTC
v_gene: TRBV6-1; j_gene: TRBJ2-4; d_gene: .; abundance: .; CDR3aa: CASTPVGKNIQYF; CDR3nt: TGTGCCAGCACCCCTGTGGGAAAGAACATTCAGTACTTC
v_gene: TRBV28; j_gene: TRBJ2-1; d_gene: .; abundance: .; CDR3aa: CASSLLPSSYNEQFF; CDR3nt: TGTGCCAGCAGTTTATTACCGAGCTCCTACAATGAGCAGTTCTTC
v_gene: TRBV28; j_gene: TRBJ2-5; d_gene: .; abundance: .; CDR3aa: CASSLHRQGETQYF; CDR3nt: TGTGCCAGCAGTTTGCACAGGCAAGGCGAGACCCAGTACTTC
v_gene: TRBV28; j_gene: TRBJ2-7; d_gene: .; abundance: .; CDR3aa: CASSPASEQYF; CDR3nt: TGTGCCAGCAGTCCAGCCTCCGAGCAGTACTTC
v_gene: TRBV7-2; j_gene: TRBJ1-2; d_gene: TRBD1; abundance: once; CDR3aa: CASSLEFRDRGDGYTF; CDR3nt: TGTGCCAGCAGCTTAGAATTCCGGGACAGGGGTGATGGCTACACCTTC
v_gene: TRBV4-1; j_gene: TRBJ2-3; d_gene: .; abundance: .; CDR3aa: CASSLAATDTQYF; CDR3nt: TGCGCCAGCAGCCTAGCGGCCACAGATACGCAGTATTTT
v_gene: TRBV29-1; j_gene: TRBJ1-1; d_gene: .; abundance: .; CDR3aa: CSVGTANTEAFF; CDR3nt: TGCAGCGTTGGGACGGCGAACACTGAAGCTTTCTTT
v_gene: TRBV13; j_gene: TRBJ2-2; d_gene: TRBD2; abundance: .; CDR3aa: CASSSRTSGVYGELFF; CDR3nt: TGTGCCAGCAGCTCCAGGACTAGCGGGGTTTACGGGGAGCTGTTTTTT
v_gene: TRBV7-9; j_gene: TRBJ2-5; d_gene: .; abundance: .; CDR3aa: CASSLIHPYGEETQYF; CDR3nt: TGTGCCAGCAGCTTAATACACCCATATGGGGAAGAGACCCAGTACTTC
v_gene: TRBV21-1; j_gene: TRBJ2-1; d_gene: .; abundance: .; CDR3aa: CASSKGVNEQFF; CDR3nt: TGTGCCAGCAGCAAAGGAGTCAATGAGCAGTTCTTC
v_gene: TRBV2; j_gene: TRBJ2-1; d_gene: .; abundance: .; CDR3aa: CASIGLASYNEQFF; CDR3nt: TGTGCCAGCATCGGGCTAGCTTCCTACAATGAGCAGTTCTTC
v_gene: TRBV7-2; j_gene: TRBJ2-1; d_gene: .; abundance: .; CDR3aa: CASSLALYNEQFF; CDR3nt: TGTGCCAGCAGCTTAGCGCTTTACAATGAGCAGTTCTTC
v_gene: TRBV7-9; j_gene: TRBJ2-1; d_gene: .; abundance: .; CDR3aa: CASSSPGAGYNNEQFF; CDR3nt: TGTGCCAGCAGCTCCCCCGGTGCGGGATACAACAATGAGCAGTTCTTC
v_gene: TRBV30; j_gene: TRBJ1-1; d_gene: .; abundance: .; CDR3aa: CAWSDFKENTEAFF; CDR3nt: TGTGCCTGGAGTGACTTTAAGGAGAACACTGAAGCTTTCTTT
v_gene: TRBV4-3; j_gene: TRBJ1-6; d_gene: .; abundance: .; CDR3aa: CASSQDSGSSYNSPLHF; CDR3nt: TGCGCCAGCAGCCAAGATTCTGGGAGCTCCTATAATTCACCCCTCCACTTT
v_gene: TRBV23-1; j_gene: TRBJ1-5; d_gene: .; abundance: .; CDR3aa: CASSQISVGGGNQPQHF; CDR3nt: TGCGCCAGCAGTCAAATCAGCGTGGGAGGGGGTAATCAGCCCCAGCATTTT
v_gene: TRBV7-9; j_gene: TRBJ2-2; d_gene: .; abundance: .; CDR3aa: CASSPLIGGRGTGELFF; CDR3nt: TGTGCCAGCAGTCCCCTCATTGGGGGGCGAGGCACCGGGGAGCTGTTTTTT
v_gene: TRBV28; j_gene: TRBJ2-1; d_gene: .; abundance: .; CDR3aa: CATYYNEQFF; CDR3nt: TGTGCCACCTACTACAATGAGCAGTTCTTC
v_gene: TRBV5-5; j_gene: TRBJ2-3; d_gene: .; abundance: .; CDR3aa: CASRSGTEDTQYF; CDR3nt: TGTGCCAGCAGATCCGGGACGGAAGATACGCAGTATTTT
v_gene: TRBV9; j_gene: TRBJ2-5; d_gene: TRBD1; abundance: .; CDR3aa: CASSVTGTGGRETQYF; CDR3nt: TGTGCCAGCAGCGTAACCGGAACAGGGGGCAGAGAGACCCAGTACTTC
v_gene: TRBV27; j_gene: TRBJ2-7; d_gene: TRBD2; abundance: .; CDR3aa: CASSLSPTSGSEQYF; CDR3nt: TGTGCCAGCAGTTTATCTCCGACTAGCGGGTCCGAGCAGTACTTC
v_gene: TRBV10-3; j_gene: TRBJ2-3; d_gene: .; abundance: few; CDR3aa: CAIRAGDTDTQYF; CDR3nt: TGTGCCATCCGCGCCGGGGACACAGATACGCAGTATTTT
v_gene: TRBV21-1; j_gene: TRBJ2-3; d_gene: .; abundance: .; CDR3aa: CASMTRRAADTQYF; CDR3nt: TGTGCCAGCATGACGAGAAGGGCTGCCGATACGCAGTATTTT
v_gene: TRBV7-9; j_gene: TRBJ2-2; d_gene: .; abundance: .; CDR3aa: CASSLKSSNTGELFF; CDR3nt: TGTGCCAGCAGCTTAAAGTCCAGTAACACCGGGGAGCTGTTTTTT
v_gene: TRBV11-2; j_gene: TRBJ2-7; d_gene: .; abundance: once; CDR3aa: CASSSGAWIHEQYF; CDR3nt: TGTGCCAGCAGCTCGGGAGCTTGGATCCACGAGCAGTACTTC
v_gene: TRBV6-5; j_gene: TRBJ1-1; d_gene: .; abundance: .; CDR3aa: CASSYSPGTEAFF; CDR3nt: TGTGCCAGCAGTTACTCCCCCGGGACTGAAGCTTTCTTT
v_gene: TRBV6-6; j_gene: TRBJ1-2; d_gene: TRBD1; abundance: .; CDR3aa: CASRPATGFYYGYTF; CDR3nt: TGTGCCAGCAGGCCCGCGACAGGGTTTTACTATGGCTACACCTTC
v_gene: TRBV4-1; j_gene: TRBJ1-4; d_gene: .; abundance: once; CDR3aa: CASSQSRQFSEKLFF; CDR3nt: TGCGCCAGCAGCCAGAGCAGACAGTTCTCGGAAAAACTGTTTTTT
v_gene: TRBV7-9; j_gene: TRBJ2-7; d_gene: TRBD1; abundance: .; CDR3aa: CASSPSGTGSYEQYF; CDR3nt: TGTGCCAGCAGCCCGTCCGGGACAGGCTCCTACGAGCAGTACTTC
v_gene: TRBV4-3; j_gene: TRBJ1-6; d_gene: .; abundance: .; CDR3aa: CASSQDFGGGSPLHF; CDR3nt: TGCGCCAGCAGCCAAGATTTCGGTGGGGGATCACCCCTCCACTTT
v_gene: TRBV29-1; j_gene: TRBJ2-7; d_gene: TRBD1; abundance: .; CDR3aa: CSVKGGQGGVYEQYF; CDR3nt: TGCAGCGTGAAAGGCGGACAGGGGGGGGTTTACGAGCAGTACTTC
v_gene: TRBV11-1; j_gene: TRBJ2-3; d_gene: .; abundance: .; CDR3aa: CASSLDGGTTDTQYF; CDR3nt: TGTGCCAGCAGCTTAGATGGGGGTACCACAGATACGCAGTATTTT
v_gene: TRBV7-8; j_gene: TRBJ2-5; d_gene: .; abundance: .; CDR3aa: CASSLDGTFQETQYF; CDR3nt: TGTGCCAGCAGCTTAGATGGGACTTTCCAAGAGACCCAGTACTTC
v_gene: TRBV30; j_gene: TRBJ1-1; d_gene: .; abundance: .; CDR3aa: CAWSLTGNTEAFF; CDR3nt: TGTGCCTGGAGTCTGACAGGGAACACTGAAGCTTTCTTT
v_gene: TRBV21-1; j_gene: TRBJ1-5; d_gene: .; abundance: .; CDR3aa: CASSKHGYNQPQHF; CDR3nt: TGTGCCAGCAGCAAGCACGGGTACAATCAGCCCCAGCATTTT
v_gene: TRBV27; j_gene: TRBJ2-7; d_gene: TRBD2; abundance: .; CDR3aa: CASSRVETSGRYEQYF; CDR3nt: TGTGCCAGCAGCCGAGTTGAAACTAGCGGGAGATACGAGCAGTACTTC
v_gene: TRBV7-9; j_gene: TRBJ2-5; d_gene: .; abundance: .; CDR3aa: CASSPPRGGRQETQYF; CDR3nt: TGTGCCAGCAGCCCCCCAAGGGGCGGACGCCAAGAGACCCAGTACTTC
v_gene: TRBV28; j_gene: TRBJ2-2; d_gene: .; abundance: .; CDR3aa: CASSPKRGGLTGELFF; CDR3nt: TGTGCCAGCAGCCCCAAGAGGGGGGGATTAACCGGGGAGCTGTTTTTT
v_gene: TRBV6-6; j_gene: TRBJ2-7; d_gene: .; abundance: once; CDR3aa: CASRGPSYEQYF; CDR3nt: TGTGCCTCCAGGGGCCCAAGCTACGAGCAGTACTTC
v_gene: TRBV29-1; j_gene: TRBJ1-1; d_gene: TRBD1; abundance: .; CDR3aa: CSVGDRALNTEAFF; CDR3nt: TGCAGCGTTGGGGACAGGGCCCTGAACACTGAAGCTTTCTTT
v_gene: TRBV30; j_gene: TRBJ2-6; d_gene: .; abundance: .; CDR3aa: CAWSWTAGANVLTF; CDR3nt: TGTGCCTGGAGTTGGACAGCGGGGGCCAACGTCCTGACTTTC